This T cell receptor (beta chain) is from a study of follicular helper T cells after annual influenza vaccination. Findings and caveats of the study: Change in circulating plasmablasts correlated with ICOS+CD38+ cTfh clonality change.

Unmatched junction bases numbered 5, after V lost 4 bases and J lost 4 bases. CDR1 is SEHNR, CDR2 FQNEAQ, per germline (reference sequence). CDR3 size: 14 residues. Time point in this sample: 2014-2015 season, pre-vaccination. Sorted blood CD4 subsets were sequenced before and after adults received seasonal inactivated influenza vaccine. TCRB was sequenced at Survey level resolution. The table came from immunoSEQ multiplex PCR; TCRdb's copy has only in-frame clones and leaves some out. Of 26,000 or so clones in the sample, roughly 80% were seen once. On this clone itself: The target antigen is unknown.

The sequencing used CXCR5+ CD38- circulating T follicular helper cells from blood, collected on the day of influenza vaccination. Specified subset: circulating Tfh, non-naive CD4+CXCR5+PD-1+ (ICOS+CD38+ or ICOS-CD38-). The sequence was collected from an adult who received the influenza vaccine. V is TRBV7-9 and J is TRBJ2-5; 8 positions match TRBD2. CDR3 residues: CASSSGTRRETQYF. The CDR3 DNA sequence: TGTGCCAGCAGCTCCGGGACTAGAAGAGAGACCCAGTACTTC.